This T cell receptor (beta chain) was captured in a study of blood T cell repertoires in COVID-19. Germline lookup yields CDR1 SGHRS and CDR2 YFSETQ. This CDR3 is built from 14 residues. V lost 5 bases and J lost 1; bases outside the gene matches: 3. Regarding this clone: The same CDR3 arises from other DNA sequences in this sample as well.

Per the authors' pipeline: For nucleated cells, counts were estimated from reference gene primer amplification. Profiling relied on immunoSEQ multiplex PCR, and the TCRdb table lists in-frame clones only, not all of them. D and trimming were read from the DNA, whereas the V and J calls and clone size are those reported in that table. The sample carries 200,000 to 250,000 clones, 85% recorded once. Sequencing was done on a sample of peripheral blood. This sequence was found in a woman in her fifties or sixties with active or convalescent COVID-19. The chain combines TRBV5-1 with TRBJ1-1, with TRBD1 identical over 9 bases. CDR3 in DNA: TGCGCCAGCAGTTTGACAGGGGGGAACACTGAAGCTTTCTTT. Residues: CASSLTGGNTEAFF.